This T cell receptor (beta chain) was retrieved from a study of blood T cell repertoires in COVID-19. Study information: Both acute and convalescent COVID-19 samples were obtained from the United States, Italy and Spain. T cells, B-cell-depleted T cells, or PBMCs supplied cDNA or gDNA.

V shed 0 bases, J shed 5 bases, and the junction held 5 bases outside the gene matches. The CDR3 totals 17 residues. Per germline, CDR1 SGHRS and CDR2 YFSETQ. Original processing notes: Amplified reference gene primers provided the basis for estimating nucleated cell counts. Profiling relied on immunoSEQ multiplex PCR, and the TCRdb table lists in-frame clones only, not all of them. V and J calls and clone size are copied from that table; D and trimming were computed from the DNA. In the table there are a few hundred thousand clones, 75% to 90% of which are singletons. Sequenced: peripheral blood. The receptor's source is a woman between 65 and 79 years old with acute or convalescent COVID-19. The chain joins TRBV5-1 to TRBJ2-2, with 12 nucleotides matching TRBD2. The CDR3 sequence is CASSLELAGGATGELFF. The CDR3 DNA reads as TGCGCCAGCAGCTTGGAACTAGCGGGGGGCGCAACCGGGGAGCTGTTTTTT.